This T cell receptor (beta chain) was captured in a study of CD8 T cells in Susac syndrome. The RNA input was roughly 0.5 to 1 ug, and it was reverse transcribed with random hexamers. TCR beta CDR3 was amplified by immunoSEQ covering 54 Vbeta and 13 Jbeta. TCRdb analysed the immunoSEQ multiplex PCR reads with MiXCR anew, one entry per CDR3 protein. The repertoire holds fewer than 150,000 distinct CDR3 sequences, with more than 85% as singletons. The patients with Susac syndrome satisfied recently defined diagnostic criteria for either definite or probable disease. Negative isolation was used for CD8+ and CD4+ T cells and FACS enrichment for TEMRA cells. The germline V gene encodes CDR1 KGHDR and CDR2 SFDVKD. V shed 2 bases and J 0 bases; nucleotides not matched to a gene: 4. CDR3 length equals 17 residues.

Source material: CD8+ T cells from PBMCs. The chain joins TRBV24-1 to TRBJ2-1, with 9 bases that match TRBD2. This TCR was recovered from a human donor with Susac syndrome. This chain's CDR3 is CATSDSLAGASYNEQFF. CDR3 in DNA: TGTGCCACCAGTGATTCGTTAGCGGGAGCCTCCTACAATGAGCAGTTCTTC.